This TCR beta chain is drawn from a study of cytomegalovirus exposure and HLA in healthy donors. General observations from the study: Sequencing had likely introduced a cluster of highly shared sequence variants as an artifact. The presence/absence work took it that sequencing depth was about the same across donors.

A multiplex PCR was run with 60 Vbeta primers and 13 Jbeta primers. The assay was immunoSEQ multiplex PCR, and TCRdb's table has in-frame clones only and misses some. This repertoire shows 130,000 to 150,000 clones, about 80% found once; its top ten account for roughly an eighth. From germline, CDR1 is SGHVS and CDR2 FQNEAQ. V was pared by 4 bases and J by 2 bases, with 17 bases between. The CDR3 contains 16 residues. Concerning this clone itself: Its target is unknown.

As for the donors, each was a healthy bone marrow donor. Sequencing was carried out using PBMCs. The rearrangement links TRBV7-8 to TRBJ1-2; a possible D gene is TRBD1 (5 bases). The sequence came from a man aged 35 to 55 in good health and CMV-seropositive. The CDR3 DNA sequence: TGTGCCAGCAGCTCGACAGCACGTATGACCAACTATGGCTACACCTTC. It specifies CASSSTARMTNYGYTF. The variable domain in full, with the rest retrieved from reference TRBV7-8 and TRBJ1-2, is GAGVSQSPRYKVAKRGQDVALRCDPISGHVSLFWYQQALGQGPEFLTYFQNEAQLDKSGLPSDRFFAERPEGSVSTLKIQRTQQEDSAVYLCASSSTARMTNYGYTFGSGTRLTVV.